Each of the 27 T cell receptor beta chains below was sequenced from the same sample in a study of blood T cell repertoires in COVID-19. Only in-frame clones appear in the TCRdb table, and some are missing; sequencing was by immunoSEQ multiplex PCR. The sample has some 100,000 clones; about 89% are singletons. The sample taken for sequencing was peripheral blood. These receptors were taken from a man aged 45 to 65 with acute or convalescent COVID-19.

The V gene is TRBV5-5, the J gene TRBJ2-1; possibly TRBD2 for D (6 bases). Per the germline V gene, CDR1 is SGHKS and CDR2 is YYEKEE (reference sequence). The CDR3 totals 16 residues. The V end was cut by 0 bases, the J end by 2 bases, with 12 bases between. CDR3 sequence (DNA): TGTGCCAGCAGCTTGGATGGAGGGCGGACCTACAATGAGCAGTTCTTC. It specifies CASSLDGGRTYNEQFF.

The V and J genes are TRBV19 and TRBJ1-1, with D possibly being TRBD1 (5 bases). CDR1 and CDR2 from the germline V gene are LNHDA and SQIVND (reference sequence). V was shortened by 8 bases and J by 0 bases, with 16 bases between the two germline ends. The CDR3 runs 15 residues. CDR3 sequence reads: CASGAGVAMNTEAFF. CDR3 DNA: TGTGCCAGTGGAGCGGGGGTTGCCATGAACACTGAAGCTTTCTTT.

This chain uses TRBV2 with TRBJ2-3; a weak D match, TRBD2 (5 bases). CDR3 size: 15 residues. V shed 3 bases and J shed 3 bases, with 13 bases lying between them. CDR1 is SNHLY and CDR2 is FYNNEI in the germline V gene. The DNA for the CDR3 is TGTGCCAGCAGTGAGGGGTTCGGGGTGACAGATACGCAGTATTTT. Its translation is CASSEGFGVTDTQYF.

This clone was recorded once. The genes are TRBV21-1 and TRBJ1-5; the D call in the table, TRBD1, was not verified against the DNA. TRBV21-1 is deemed a pseudogene. The CDR3 loop spans 20 amino acids. As DNA, the CDR3 is TGTGCCAGCAGCAAAGTGCACAACAACGACAGGGGAGGTGGCAATCAGCCCCAGCATTTT. The encoded protein is CASSKVHNNDRGGGNQPQHF.

This clone was seen only once. The chain uses TRBV14 and TRBJ1-2; D is ambiguous. V lost 1 base and J lost 4, with 13 bases in between. Looked up from germline, CDR1 is SGHDN and CDR2 is FVKESK. The CDR3 covers 15 residues. The CDR3 DNA sequence: TGTGCCAGCAGCCAAGGCACAGCCGGTGCCTATGGCTACACCTTC. It encodes CASSQGTAGAYGYTF.

The chain carries TRBV6-6 and TRBJ1-1; D is uncertain. V was trimmed by 8 bases and J by 2 bases, leaving 12 bases between them. The CDR3 loop spans 13 amino acids. The germline V gene encodes CDR1 MNHNY and CDR2 SVGAGI (reference sequence). For the CDR3, the DNA is TGTGCCAGCGGGAGAACCAGAAACACTGAAGCTTTCTTT. As protein: CASGRTRNTEAFF.

The gene calls are TRBV3-1 (or the pseudogene TRBV3-2) and TRBJ1-1, with 7 bases aligning to TRBD1. In germline, CDR1 is LGHDT, CDR2 YNNKEL (reference sequence). This CDR3 is 18 amino acids long. J lost 0 bases, V lost 3 bases, and 13 bases had no gene match. CDR3 protein: CASSQRGRTGYMNTEAFF. CDR3 coding DNA: TGTGCCAGCAGCCAGCGGGGCCGGACAGGATACATGAACACTGAAGCTTTCTTT.

The chain links TRBV5-5 to TRBJ2-1; no clear D. Germline V gene sequence: CDR1 SGHKS, CDR2 YYEKEE (reference sequence). CDR3 length: 11 residues. V shed 1 base and J shed 9 bases, with 5 bases lying between them. CDR3 nucleotides: TGTGCCAGCAGCTTGATGCGTGAGCAGTTCTTC. It translates to CASSLMREQFF.

This chain uses TRBV28 with TRBJ1-1; possible D gene TRBD1, 6 bases. The CDR3 loop spans 14 amino acids. The germline CDR1 and CDR2 sequences are MDHEN and SYDVKM. Deletions cut 4 bases from V and 5 bases from J, with 14 bases between. CDR3 in DNA: TGTGCCAGCAGTTCCAGGGGCCGGGTAACTGAAGCTTTCTTT. Translating it yields CASSSRGRVTEAFF.

The V call is TRBV2, the J call TRBJ1-5, with D possibly TRBD1 on 5 matching bases. V was clipped by 4 bases and J by 4 bases, with 8 bases between them. This CDR3 contains 13 residues. Per germline, CDR1 SNHLY and CDR2 FYNNEI. CDR3 bases: TGTGCCAGCAGTGCTGACAGTAATCAGCCCCAGCATTTT. Its translation is CASSADSNQPQHF.

The chain carries TRBV3-1 (or the pseudogene TRBV3-2) and TRBJ2-1, with no clear D. Trimming took off 9 bases at V and 8 bases at J, with 11 bases between the two ends. This CDR3 has 11 residues. CDR1 is LGHDT and CDR2 is YNNKEL in the germline V gene (reference sequence). The DNA for the CDR3 is TGTGCCAGTAAGGTTGGAGATGAGCAGTTCTTC. Translation gives CASKVGDEQFF.

This sequence joins TRBV6-5 and TRBJ1-5, with 8 bases that match TRBD1. The junction had 9 bases not matched to a gene; V was cut back by 6 bases and J by 8 bases. The CDR3 sequence is 14 residues long. Germline CDR1 reads MNHEY; CDR2 reads SVGAGI. The CDR3 region is CASRTGELSKPQHF. The CDR3 DNA follows: TGTGCCAGCAGGACAGGGGAATTATCAAAGCCCCAGCATTTT.

The chain joins TRBV25-1 to TRBJ1-1; TRBD1 is a possible D gene (5 bases). The V end lost 3 bases, the J end lost 7 bases, and 9 bases lay between the germline ends. The germline CDR1 and CDR2 sequences are MGHDK and SYGVNS. This CDR3 spans 12 amino acids. CDR3 residues: CASSDLGGEAFF. The CDR3, as DNA: TGTGCCAGCAGTGATCTCGGGGGTGAAGCTTTCTTT.

This clone was seen a handful of times. Germline and junction disagree at one end, which may indicate a read error. This chain uses TRBV10-1 with TRBJ2-7, with D possibly matching TRBD1 (6 bases). The length of the CDR3 is 13 residues. In germline, CDR1 is WNHNN, CDR2 SYGVQD (reference sequence). The chain's CDR3 is CASSRRGSHEQYF. CDR3 sequence (DNA): TGCGCCAGCAGTCGCAGGGGCTCCCACGAGCAGTACTTC.

This rearrangement joins TRBV2 to TRBJ1-3; D is unclear. In germline, CDR1 is SNHLY, CDR2 FYNNEI. V lost 8 bases, J lost 2 bases, and 7 bases lay in between. The CDR3 spans 12 residues. CDR3 DNA: TGTGCCAGCGAGGCGACTGGAAACACCATATATTTT. It encodes CASEATGNTIYF. Full variable domain (missing parts from reference TRBV2 and TRBJ1-3): EPEVTQTPSHQVTQMGQEVILRCVPISNHLYFYWYRQILGQKVEFLVSFYNNEISEKSEIFDDQFSVERPDGSNFTLKIRSTKLEDSAMYFCASEATGNTIYFGEGSWLTVV.

The chain carries TRBV10-3 and TRBJ2-1, with 16 bases identical to TRBD2. The CDR3 length is 18 residues. With V trimmed by 10 bases and J by 8 bases, 17 bases remained unmatched. Germline V gives CDR1 ENHRY, CDR2 SYGVKD. CDR3: CASWGPGTSGRAVYEQFF. In DNA form, the CDR3 reads TGTGCCAGTTGGGGGCCCGGGACTAGCGGGAGGGCCGTGTATGAGCAGTTCTTC.

The chain joins TRBV29-1 to TRBJ1-1; D is unresolved. CDR1 is SQVTM, CDR2 ANQGSEA, per germline. The CDR3 contains 13 residues. The V end was cut by 4 bases, the J end by 0 bases, with 9 bases between. CDR3: CSVARELNTEAFF. The CDR3 DNA sequence: TGCAGCGTTGCCCGGGAACTGAACACTGAAGCTTTCTTT.

The rearrangement joins TRBV13 to TRBJ2-1; 10 bases are a match to TRBD2. V shed 8 bases, J shed 3 bases, and the junction held 7 bases outside the gene matches. The CDR3 runs 15 residues. Germline CDR1 and CDR2: PRHDT and FYEKMQ (reference sequence). The CDR3 loop is CASRLAGVNYNEQFF. Written as DNA, the CDR3 is TGTGCCAGCCGCCTAGCGGGAGTGAACTACAATGAGCAGTTCTTC.

This clone was detected only a few times. The chain links TRBV5-1 to TRBJ2-2, with D possibly being TRBD1 (6 bases). Per germline, CDR1 SGHRS and CDR2 YFSETQ. CDR3 length: 15 residues. V lost 4 bases to trimming and J lost 2 bases, with 12 bases between them. CDR3 bases: TGCGCCAGCAGCCCCCGGACAGACAACACCGGGGAGCTGTTTTTT. Translated: CASSPRTDNTGELFF.

The chain joins TRBV7-6 to TRBJ1-5, with D hard to call. The V end lost 0 bases, the J end lost 5 bases, and 5 bases lay between the germline ends. Germline V gene data show CDR1 as SGHVS and CDR2 as FNYEAQ. The CDR3 totals 13 residues. The CDR3: CASSLAPDQPQHF. The CDR3 DNA sequence: TGTGCCAGCAGCTTAGCCCCCGATCAGCCCCAGCATTTT.

The rearrangement joins TRBV5-1 to TRBJ2-1, with D possibly matching TRBD2 (5 bases). With 5 bases removed from V and 6 bases from J, the gap between germline ends came to 18 bases. CDR3 length equals 15 residues. The V gene's germline CDR1 is SGHRS and CDR2 YFSETQ. The CDR3 DNA follows: TGCGCCAGCAGTTTCGGGGTCTCATTCTTCAATGAGCAGTTCTTC. Translated: CASSFGVSFFNEQFF.

The rearrangement uses TRBV11-3 and TRBJ2-5; D is unclear. Germline V gene data show CDR1 as SGHNT and CDR2 as YENEEA. Trimming removed 5 bases from V and 6 bases from J, with 10 bases in between. The CDR3 length is 12 residues. CDR3 bases: TGTGCCAGCAGCCTCCATACTCAGACCCAGTACTTC. This gives the protein CASSLHTQTQYF.

V is TRBV5-1 and J is TRBJ2-2, with a tentative D call TRBD1 (6 bases). Trimming left V 4 bases short and J 2 bases short, with 12 bases between. Germline lookup yields CDR1 SGHRS and CDR2 YFSETQ. There are 15 residues in the CDR3. In DNA form, the CDR3 reads TGCGCCAGCAGCGTGGGACATATCAACACCGGGGAGCTGTTTTTT. This translates into CASSVGHINTGELFF.

This clone was detected once. This sequence joins TRBV7-9 and TRBJ2-1; 9 bases match TRBD2. This CDR3 contains 15 residues. Germline V CDR1 and CDR2: SEHNR, FQNEAQ (reference sequence). Unmatched junction bases numbered 1, after V lost 0 bases and J lost 4 bases. CDR3 bases: TGTGCCAGCAGCTTAGCGAGCGGGGGGTACAATGAGCAGTTCTTC. Amino acid sequence: CASSLASGGYNEQFF. The full variable domain, in which reference TRBV7-9 and TRBJ2-1 provide the parts outside the CDR3, is DTGVSQNPRHKITKRGQNVTFRCDPISEHNRLYWYRQTLGQGPEFLTYFQNEAQLEKSRLLSDRFSAERPKGSFSTLEIQRTEQGDSAMYLCASSLASGGYNEQFFGPGTRLTVL.

The chain carries TRBV5-5 and TRBJ1-3; perhaps TRBD1 as D (5 bases). This CDR3 has 15 residues. Germline V gives CDR1 SGHKS, CDR2 YYEKEE (reference sequence). The ends were cut back, 0 bases at V and 8 bases at J, with 15 bases in the middle. The CDR3 sequence is CASSLVLQGQHTIYF. In DNA form, the CDR3 reads TGTGCCAGCAGCTTGGTTCTCCAGGGCCAACACACCATATATTTT.

This chain joins TRBV4-2 and TRBJ2-5; 11 bases fit TRBD1. Losses at the gene ends were 3 bases for V and 3 bases for J; bases not matched to a gene: 6. Germline V gives CDR1 LGHNA, CDR2 YNFKEQ. The CDR3 has 16 residues. This chain's CDR3 is CASSHGPGQGEETQYF. The CDR3 nucleotides are TGTGCCAGCAGCCACGGACCGGGACAGGGGGAAGAGACCCAGTACTTC.

V is TRBV11-3 and J is TRBJ2-5; 11 nucleotides align to TRBD2. CDR3 length: 16 amino acids. Per germline, CDR1 SGHNT and CDR2 YENEEA. Unmatched junction bases numbered 8, after V lost 3 bases and J lost 5 bases. The CDR3: CASSLGTSGSRETQYF. DNA for the CDR3: TGTGCCAGCAGCTTGGGAACTAGCGGGAGTCGGGAGACCCAGTACTTC.